The subject of this entry is one T cell receptor beta chain. Sequencing relied on immunoSEQ assay v3.0, run at survey level. TCRdb keeps only in-frame clones here, not all; method: immunoSEQ multiplex PCR. The sample has approximately 10,000 clones, around 80% seen once; the top ten hold just over 20%. This sample is part of a study of long-term antiretroviral therapy in people with HIV. The sequencing used unsorted PBMCs, collected less than 7.5 years after starting antiretroviral therapy. The receptor comes from a man in his fifties or sixties with HIV.

The CDR3 sequence: CASSDDWAGEETQYF. The CDR3, as DNA: TGTGCCAGCAGCGACGATTGGGCCGGGGAAGAGACCCAGTACTTC. J is TRBJ2-5 and V is TRBV7-9, with a possible D match to TRBD2 (5 bases). V dropped 5 bases and J dropped 3 bases, with 16 bases sitting between them. The germline CDR1 and CDR2 sequences are SEHNR and FQNEAQ (reference sequence). CDR3 length: 15 amino acids. The variable domain in full, completed from reference TRBV7-9 and TRBJ2-5, reads DTGVSQNPRHKITKRGQNVTFRCDPISEHNRLYWYRQTLGQGPEFLTYFQNEAQLEKSRLLSDRFSAERPKGSFSTLEIQRTEQGDSAMYLCASSDDWAGEETQYFGPGTRLLVL.